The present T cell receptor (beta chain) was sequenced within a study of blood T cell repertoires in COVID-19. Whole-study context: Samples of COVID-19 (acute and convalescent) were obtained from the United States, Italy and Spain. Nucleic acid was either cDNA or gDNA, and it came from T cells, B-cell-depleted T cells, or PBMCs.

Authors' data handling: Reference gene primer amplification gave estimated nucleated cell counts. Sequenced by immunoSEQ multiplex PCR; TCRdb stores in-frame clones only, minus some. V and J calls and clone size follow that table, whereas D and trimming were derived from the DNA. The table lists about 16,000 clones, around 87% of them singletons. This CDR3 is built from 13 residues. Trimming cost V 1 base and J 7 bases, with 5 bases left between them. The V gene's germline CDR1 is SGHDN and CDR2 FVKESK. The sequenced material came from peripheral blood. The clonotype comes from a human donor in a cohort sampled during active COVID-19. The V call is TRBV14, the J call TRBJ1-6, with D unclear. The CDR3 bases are TGTGCCAGCAGCCAAGTTCCGAATTCACCCCTCCACTTT. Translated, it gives CASSQVPNSPLHF.